Each of the 21 T cell receptor beta chains below was sequenced from the same sample in a study of T cells after yellow fever vaccination (dated by TCRdb to between 2018 and 2020). Library construction relied on 5' RACE. Sequencing instrument: Illumina HiSeq 2500. The public reads were reanalyzed by TCRdb: fastp trimming at Q25, MiXCR alignment, in-frame beta chains only. Duplicate CDR3 protein sequences are folded into a single record with the most common DNA and genes. The sample table contains 60,000 or so distinct CDR3 sequences; only one count was recorded for 7.1% of them. The ten largest clones take up less than 45% of the sample. Sample treatment or condition, as interpreted from the label and publication: live attenuated yellow fever vaccine strain. This sample comprised CD8+ T cells sorted from PBMCs, obtained on the day of the first yellow fever vaccination. The receptors shown here come from a young man who received the YFV17D yellow fever vaccine.

Ten or more counts support this clonotype. The V call is TRBV7-6, the J call TRBJ2-5; D is undetermined. Germline V CDR1 and CDR2: SGHVS, FNYEAQ. The length of the CDR3 is 15 residues. V dropped 0 bases and J dropped 4 bases, with 12 bases sitting between them. The CDR3 DNA is TGTGCCAGCAGCTTAGCGCGCAGTTCCCGAGAGACCCAGTACTTC. This encodes CASSLARSSRETQYF.

This clonotype was counted ten times or more. The V call is TRBV5-5, the J call TRBJ2-2; D is perhaps TRBD1 or TRBD2 (5 bases each). The CDR3 extends over 14 amino acids. Germline V gene sequence: CDR1 SGHKS, CDR2 YYEKEE (reference sequence). V lost 4 bases and J 6 bases, leaving 13 bases between the germline ends. CDR3 sequence reads: CASSRRDGAGELFF. In DNA, the CDR3 is TGTGCCAGCAGCCGCCGGGACGGAGCCGGGGAGCTGTTTTTT. Filled out from reference TRBV5-5 and TRBJ2-2, the complete variable domain reads DAGVTQSPTHLIKTRGQQVTLRCSPISGHKSVSWYQQVLGQGPQFIFQYYEKEERGRGNFPDRFSARQFPNYSSELNVNALLLGDSALYLCASSRRDGAGELFFGEGSRLTVL.

This clonotype showed up many times. V is TRBV6-2 or TRBV6-3 and J is TRBJ1-5; D not resolved. Between the trimmed V and J ends, which lost 10 bases and 9 bases, there was a span of 16 bases. The CDR3 extends over 12 amino acids. Per the germline V gene, CDR1 is MNHEY and CDR2 is SVGEGT. The DNA for the CDR3 is TGTGCCACTTCCCATCCCCGGTTGCCCCAGCATTTT. It is translated as CATSHPRLPQHF.

In DNA form, the CDR3 reads TGCAGCGTTGAAACTACGGACACGGGCTACACCTTC. Translating gives CSVETTDTGYTF. The genes are TRBV29-1 and TRBJ1-2, with D possibly being TRBD1 (5 bases). Between the trimmed V and J ends, which lost 2 bases and 8 bases, there was a span of 12 bases. The CDR3 covers 12 residues. Germline V gene data show CDR1 as SQVTM and CDR2 as ANQGSEA.

This clonotype was observed many times. The V call is TRBV16, the J call TRBJ2-7, with 9 nucleotides matching TRBD1. The junction had 3 bases not matched to a gene; V was cut back by 3 bases and J by 3 bases. Germline CDR1 KGHSY, CDR2 FQNENV. CDR3 length equals 14 residues. The CDR3: CASSHGTGNYEQYF. The DNA of the CDR3 is TGTGCCAGCAGCCATGGGACAGGGAACTACGAGCAGTACTTC. Complete variable domain (other parts from reference TRBV16 and TRBJ2-7): GEEVAQTPKHLVRGEGQKAKLYCAPIKGHSYVFWYQQVLKNEFKFLISFQNENVFDETGMPKERFSAKCLPNSPCSLEIQATKLEDSAVYFCASSHGTGNYEQYFGPGTRLTVT.

Ten or more counts support this clonotype. V is TRBV5-1 and J is TRBJ2-3; weak D call: TRBD1 (6 bases). The V gene's germline CDR1 is SGHRS and CDR2 YFSETQ. The CDR3 covers 15 residues. Trimming removed 0 bases at V and 4 bases at J, with 12 bases between. The CDR3 region is CASSLEGQHADTQYF. The CDR3 nucleotides read TGCGCCAGCAGCTTGGAGGGACAACACGCAGATACGCAGTATTTT.

This clonotype has ten or more counts. The gene calls are TRBV5-1 and TRBJ2-7, with D hard to call. Germline V gene sequence: CDR1 SGHRS, CDR2 YFSETQ. This CDR3 contains 15 residues. V was clipped by 0 bases and J by 2 bases, with 12 bases between them. The CDR3 DNA follows: TGCGCCAGCAGCTTGGGCACGCTGGTAACCTACGAGCAGTACTTC. It yields the protein CASSLGTLVTYEQYF.

The CDR3 spells CASSFSLWLNTEAFF. The CDR3 DNA sequence: TGTGCCAGCAGCTTCTCCCTATGGCTTAACACTGAAGCTTTCTTT. The chain recombines TRBV5-5 with TRBJ1-1, with D hard to call. Trimming removed 2 bases at V and 2 bases at J, with 13 bases between. The CDR3 runs to 15 residues. CDR1 and CDR2 (germline): SGHKS, YYEKEE (reference sequence).

A few counts support this clonotype. This chain links TRBV6-1 with TRBJ1-1, with D unresolved. Trimming removed 7 bases from V and 6 bases from J, with 15 bases in between. CDR1 MNHNS and CDR2 SASEGT come from the germline V gene. The length of the CDR3 is 13 residues. Here the CDR3 DNA reads TGTGCCAGCATCCCAGGAGGGAGCGCTGAAGCTTTCTTT. Residues: CASIPGGSAEAFF.

This clonotype was counted only a few times. The chain employs TRBV12-3 or TRBV12-4 and TRBJ1-1; TRBD1 might be the D (5 bases). This CDR3 region has 14 residues. Trimming left V 2 bases short and J 12 bases short, with 19 bases between. In DNA, the CDR3 is TGTGCCAGCAGTTTATCTGGGGATGGGGGGTTGTCTTTCTTT. Amino acid sequence: CASSLSGDGGLSFF.

This clonotype was picked up many times. The rearrangement joins TRBV11-2 to TRBJ1-2, with 7 bases that match TRBD1. Unmatched junction bases numbered 12, after V lost 4 bases and J lost 4 bases. The CDR3 contains 16 residues. Germline lookup yields CDR1 SGHAT and CDR2 FQNNGV. As DNA, the CDR3 is TGTGCCAGCAGCTCCTATGGGTTACAGGGGTTCTATGGCTACACCTTC. It specifies CASSSYGLQGFYGYTF.

The table lists this clonotype with many counts. This rearrangement joins TRBV6-1 to TRBJ2-1; TRBD2 matches at 9 bases. Trimming removed 6 bases from V and 6 bases from J; junction bases left unmatched: 9. The CDR3 loop spans 15 amino acids. Per germline, CDR1 MNHNS and CDR2 SASEGT. The CDR3 sequence: CASSLGLATLNEQFF. CDR3 DNA: TGTGCCAGCAGCCTTGGACTAGCGACCCTCAATGAGCAGTTCTTC.

The CDR3 nucleotides are TGTGCCAGCAGCCCGACAGGGGGAGGCGAGCAGTACGTC. Its protein is CASSPTGGGEQYV. The gene calls are TRBV4-2 and TRBJ2-7, with TRBD1 identical over 9 bases. V was clipped by 4 bases and J by 6 bases; unmatched bases: 4. The germline V gene has CDR1 LGHNA and CDR2 YNFKEQ. The CDR3 runs 13 residues.

Remarks on this clonotype: A much larger clone sits a single nucleotide away, making a read error possible. V and J are TRBV7-8 and TRBJ2-7; D unresolved. The CDR3 covers 15 residues. The germline gives CDR1 SGHVS, CDR2 FQNEAQ. The CDR3 coding sequence is TGTGCCAGCGGCTTAGGTCCTGGGATGATGTACGAGCAGTACTTC. As protein: CASGLGPGMMYEQYF.

V and J are TRBV6-1 and TRBJ1-1; 7 bases map to TRBD1. The V gene end was trimmed by 11 bases and the J gene end by 2 bases; junction bases not matched to a gene: 11. Germline V lookup: CDR1 MNHNS, CDR2 SASEGT. There are 14 residues in the CDR3. CDR3 loop: CALRSPGGNTEAFF. The CDR3 DNA reads TGTGCCCTACGGTCCCCAGGGGGAAACACTGAAGCTTTCTTT.

V and J are TRBV5-6 and TRBJ2-3, with 8 bases matching TRBD2. Per the germline V gene, CDR1 is SGHDT and CDR2 is YYEEEE. This CDR3 has 15 residues. The V gene end was trimmed by 1 base and the J gene end by 5 bases; junction bases not matched to a gene: 6. This CDR3 reads CASSLPGGDVDTQYF. CDR3 nucleotides: TGTGCCAGCAGCTTGCCCGGGGGGGATGTAGATACGCAGTATTTT.

This clonotype was seen repeatedly, ten times or more. The chain couples TRBV5-1 to TRBJ1-1; 7 bases map to TRBD1. Unmatched junction bases numbered 5, after V lost 1 base and J lost 5 bases. Germline assignment: CDR1 SGHRS and CDR2 YFSETQ. This CDR3 contains 14 residues. CDR3 sequence reads: CASSLLAGGTEAFF. The CDR3 DNA reads TGCGCCAGCAGCTTGCTGGCAGGGGGGACTGAAGCTTTCTTT. The entire variable domain, with the rest obtained from reference TRBV5-1 and TRBJ1-1, is as follows: KAGVTQTPRYLIKTRGQQVTLSCSPISGHRSVSWYQQTPGQGLQFLFEYFSETQRNKGNFPGRFSGRQFSNSRSEMNVSTLELGDSALYLCASSLLAGGTEAFFGQGTRLTVV.

This clonotype was counted ten times or more. The rearrangement joins TRBV7-9 to TRBJ2-2, with D perhaps assigned TRBD1 or TRBD2 (5 bases each). The CDR3 has 15 amino acids. V was trimmed by 3 bases and J by 2 bases, leaving 10 bases between them. The germline V gene encodes CDR1 SEHNR and CDR2 FQNEAQ (reference sequence). The DNA for the CDR3 is TGTGCCAGCAGCTTCCGGGACCAAAACACCGGGGAGCTGTTTTTT. This encodes CASSFRDQNTGELFF.

This clonotype came up a few times. The gene calls are TRBV27 and TRBJ2-1; 8 bases align to TRBD2. This CDR3 region has 15 residues. The J segment lost 10 bases and the V segment lost 2 bases, leaving 10 bases of the junction unmatched. Looked up from germline, CDR1 is MNHEY and CDR2 is SMNVEV (reference sequence). The CDR3 region is CASSLGTSSIWEQFF. Here the CDR3 DNA reads TGTGCCAGCAGTTTAGGGACTAGTTCGATTTGGGAGCAGTTCTTC.

This clonotype was recorded a few times. This chain connects TRBV12-3 or TRBV12-4 to TRBJ1-2; possibly TRBD1 for D (6 bases). This CDR3 has 14 residues. V was cut by 2 bases and J by 4 bases, with 11 bases left in between. CDR3: CASSLTGIAYGYTF. The CDR3 DNA sequence: TGTGCCAGCAGTTTAACAGGGATCGCCTATGGCTACACCTTC.

Points on this clonotype: This may come from a read error, since a much larger clone is one base off. The genes are TRBV7-1 and TRBJ2-2, with D maybe TRBD1 (6 bases). TRBV7-1 is identified as an open reading frame with a role that is uncertain. This CDR3 spans 13 amino acids. Trimming removed 3 bases at V and 5 bases at J, with 7 bases between. The CDR3 here is CASSSQGTGELFF. CDR3 sequence (DNA): TGTGCCAGCAGCTCCCAGGGGACCGGGGAGCTGTTTTTT.